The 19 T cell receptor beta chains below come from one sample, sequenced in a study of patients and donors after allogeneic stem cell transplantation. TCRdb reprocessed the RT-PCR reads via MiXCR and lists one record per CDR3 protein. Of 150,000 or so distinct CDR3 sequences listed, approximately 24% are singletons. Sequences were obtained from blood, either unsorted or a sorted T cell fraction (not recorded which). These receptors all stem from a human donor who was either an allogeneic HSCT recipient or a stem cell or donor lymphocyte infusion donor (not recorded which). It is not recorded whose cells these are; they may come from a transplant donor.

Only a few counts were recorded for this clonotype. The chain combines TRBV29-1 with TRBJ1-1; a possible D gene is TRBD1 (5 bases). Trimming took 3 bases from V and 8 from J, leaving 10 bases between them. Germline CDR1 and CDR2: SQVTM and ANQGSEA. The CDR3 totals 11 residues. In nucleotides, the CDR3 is TGCAGCGTTGAGTACAGGCGAGAAGCTTTCTTT. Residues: CSVEYRREAFF.

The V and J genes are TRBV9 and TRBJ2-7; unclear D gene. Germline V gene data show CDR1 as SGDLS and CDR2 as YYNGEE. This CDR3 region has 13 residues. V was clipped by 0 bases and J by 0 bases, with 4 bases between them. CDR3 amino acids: CASSVGHSYEQYF. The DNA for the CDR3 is TGTGCCAGCAGCGTAGGGCACTCCTACGAGCAGTACTTC.

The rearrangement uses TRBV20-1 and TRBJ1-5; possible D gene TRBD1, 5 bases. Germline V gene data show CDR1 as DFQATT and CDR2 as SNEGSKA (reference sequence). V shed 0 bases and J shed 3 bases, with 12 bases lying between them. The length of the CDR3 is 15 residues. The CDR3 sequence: CSARDLRGSNQPQHF. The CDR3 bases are TGCAGTGCTAGAGATCTGCGGGGCTCCAATCAGCCCCAGCATTTT.

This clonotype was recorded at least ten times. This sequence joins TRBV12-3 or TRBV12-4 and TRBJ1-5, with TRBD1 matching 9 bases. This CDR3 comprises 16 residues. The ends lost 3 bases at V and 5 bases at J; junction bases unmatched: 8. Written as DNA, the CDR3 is TGTGCCAGCAGTTTGGGTAAGGGGACAGGGCATCAGCCCCAGCATTTT. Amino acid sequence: CASSLGKGTGHQPQHF.

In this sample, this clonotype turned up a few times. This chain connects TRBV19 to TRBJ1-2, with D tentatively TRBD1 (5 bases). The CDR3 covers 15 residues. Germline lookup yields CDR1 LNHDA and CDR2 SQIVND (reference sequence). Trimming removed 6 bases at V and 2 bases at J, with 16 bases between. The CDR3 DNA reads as TGTGCCAGTAGATTTCGGAAGGGGATGAACTATGGCTACACCTTC. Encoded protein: CASRFRKGMNYGYTF.

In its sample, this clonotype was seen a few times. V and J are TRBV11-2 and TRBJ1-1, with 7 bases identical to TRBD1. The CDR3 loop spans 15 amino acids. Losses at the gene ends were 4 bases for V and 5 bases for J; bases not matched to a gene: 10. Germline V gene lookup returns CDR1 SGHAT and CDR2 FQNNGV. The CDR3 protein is CASSSLQGIRTEAFF. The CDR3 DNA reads TGTGCCAGCAGCTCTTTACAGGGGATTAGGACTGAAGCTTTCTTT.

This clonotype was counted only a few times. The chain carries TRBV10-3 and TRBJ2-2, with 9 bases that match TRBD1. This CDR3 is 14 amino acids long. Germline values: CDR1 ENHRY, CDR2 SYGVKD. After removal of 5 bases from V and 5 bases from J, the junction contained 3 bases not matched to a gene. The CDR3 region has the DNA TGTGCCATCAGTCCCGGGACAGGGACCGGGGAGCTGTTTTTT. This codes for CAISPGTGTGELFF.

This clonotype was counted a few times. The CDR3 sequence: CASSQSAVLGNTIYF. CDR3 nucleotides: TGCGCCAGCAGCCAATCTGCCGTCCTGGGAAACACCATATATTTT. The chain has TRBV4-1 and TRBJ1-3, with D uncertain. The CDR3 extends over 15 amino acids. V lost 2 bases, J lost 4 bases, and 12 bases lay in between. Germline V CDR1 and CDR2: MGHRA, YSYEKL.

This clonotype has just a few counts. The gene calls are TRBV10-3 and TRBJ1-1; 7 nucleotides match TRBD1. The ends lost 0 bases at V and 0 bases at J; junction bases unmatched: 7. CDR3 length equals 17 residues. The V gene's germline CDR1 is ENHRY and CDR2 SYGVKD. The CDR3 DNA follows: TGTGCCATCAGTGAGTCTGGACCGGGACAGATGAACACTGAAGCTTTCTTT. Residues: CAISESGPGQMNTEAFF.

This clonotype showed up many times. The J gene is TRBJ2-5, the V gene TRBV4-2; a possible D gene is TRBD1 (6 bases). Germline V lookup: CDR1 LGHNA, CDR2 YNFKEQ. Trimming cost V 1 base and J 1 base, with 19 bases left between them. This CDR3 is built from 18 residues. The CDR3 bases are TGTGCCAGCAGCCAAGTATCATCGACCAGGACAGTCCAAGAGACCCAGTACTTC. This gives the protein CASSQVSSTRTVQETQYF.

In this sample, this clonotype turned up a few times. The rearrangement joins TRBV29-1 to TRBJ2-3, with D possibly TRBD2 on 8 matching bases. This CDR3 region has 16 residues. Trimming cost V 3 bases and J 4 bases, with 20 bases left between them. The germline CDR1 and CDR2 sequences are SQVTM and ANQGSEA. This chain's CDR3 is CSVEGLFSGTADTQYF. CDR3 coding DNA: TGCAGCGTTGAGGGGCTTTTTAGCGGGACAGCAGATACGCAGTATTTT.

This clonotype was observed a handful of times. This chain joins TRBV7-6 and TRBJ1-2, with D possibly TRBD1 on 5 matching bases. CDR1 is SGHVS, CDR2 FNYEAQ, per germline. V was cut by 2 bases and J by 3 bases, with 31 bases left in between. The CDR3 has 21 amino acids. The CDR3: CASSLSFMGGPRPPSDYGYTF. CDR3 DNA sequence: TGTGCCAGCAGCTTATCCTTTATGGGGGGTCCCCGCCCCCCGTCGGACTATGGCTACACCTTC. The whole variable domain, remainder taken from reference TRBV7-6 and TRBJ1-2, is GAGVSQSPRYKVTKRGQDVALRCDPISGHVSLYWYRQALGQGPEFLTYFNYEAQQDKSGLPNDRFSAERPEGSISTLTIQRTEQRDSAMYRCASSLSFMGGPRPPSDYGYTFGSGTRLTVV.

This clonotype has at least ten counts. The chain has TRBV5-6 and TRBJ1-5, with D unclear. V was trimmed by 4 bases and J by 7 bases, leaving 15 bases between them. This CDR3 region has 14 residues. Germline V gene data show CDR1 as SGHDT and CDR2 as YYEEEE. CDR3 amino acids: CASSRGRVGQPQHF. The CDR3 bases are TGTGCCAGCAGCCGAGGACGAGTTGGACAGCCCCAGCATTTT.

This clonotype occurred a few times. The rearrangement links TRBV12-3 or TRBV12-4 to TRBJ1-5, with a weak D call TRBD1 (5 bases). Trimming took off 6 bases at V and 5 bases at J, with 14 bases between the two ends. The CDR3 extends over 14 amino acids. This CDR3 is CASSSQGFDQPQHF. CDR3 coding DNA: TGTGCCAGCAGCTCTCAGGGTTTCGATCAGCCCCAGCATTTT.

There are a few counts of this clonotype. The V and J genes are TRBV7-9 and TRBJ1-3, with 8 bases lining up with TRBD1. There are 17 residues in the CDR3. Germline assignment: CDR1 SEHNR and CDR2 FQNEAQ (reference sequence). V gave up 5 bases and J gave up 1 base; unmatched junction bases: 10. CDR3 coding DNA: TGTGCCAGCAGCCCCAACCAGGGGGCTATGTCTGGAAACACCATATATTTT. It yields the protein CASSPNQGAMSGNTIYF. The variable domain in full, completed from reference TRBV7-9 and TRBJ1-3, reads DTGVSQNPRHKITKRGQNVTFRCDPISEHNRLYWYRQTLGQGPEFLTYFQNEAQLEKSRLLSDRFSAERPKGSFSTLEIQRTEQGDSAMYLCASSPNQGAMSGNTIYFGEGSWLTVV.

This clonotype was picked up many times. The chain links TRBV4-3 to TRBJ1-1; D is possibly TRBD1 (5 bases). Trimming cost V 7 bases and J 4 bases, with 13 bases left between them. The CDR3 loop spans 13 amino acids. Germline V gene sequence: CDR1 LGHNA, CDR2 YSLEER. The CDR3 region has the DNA TGCGCCAGCACAGGTTTGACAGCCACTGAAGCTTTCTTT. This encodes CASTGLTATEAFF.

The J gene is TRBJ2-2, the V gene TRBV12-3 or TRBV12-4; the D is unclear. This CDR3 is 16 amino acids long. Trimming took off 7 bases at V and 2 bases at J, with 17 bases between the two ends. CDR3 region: CASTFLGYFNTGELFF. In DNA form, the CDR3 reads TGTGCCAGCACCTTCCTGGGGTACTTTAACACCGGGGAGCTGTTTTTT.

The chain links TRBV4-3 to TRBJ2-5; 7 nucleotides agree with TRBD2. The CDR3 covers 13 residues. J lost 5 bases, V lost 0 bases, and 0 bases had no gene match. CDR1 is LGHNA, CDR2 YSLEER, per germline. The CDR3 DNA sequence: TGCGCCAGCAGCCAAGAGCGGGGGGAGACCCAGTACTTC. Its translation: CASSQERGETQYF.

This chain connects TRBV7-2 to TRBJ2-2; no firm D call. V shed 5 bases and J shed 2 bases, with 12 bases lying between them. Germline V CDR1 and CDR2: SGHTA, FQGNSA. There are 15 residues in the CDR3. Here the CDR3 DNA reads TGTGCCAGCAGCCTCCCTGGACCCAACACCGGGGAGCTGTTTTTT. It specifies CASSLPGPNTGELFF.